This section outlines one TCR beta chain sequence together with its context. Its target is unknown. These data come from a study of shared clonotypes between healthy human individuals. Original methodology: ImmunoSEQ supplied junction-only sequences lacking quality scores, so filtering was different. The table came from immunoSEQ multiplex PCR; TCRdb's copy has only in-frame clones and leaves some out. The D gene and trimming were derived from the DNA, and the V and J assignments and clone size from that table. The table has approximately 980,000 clones, more than 75% seen once. CDR1 SGHRS and CDR2 YFSETQ come from the germline V gene. The V segment lost 0 bases and the J segment 3 bases; nucleotides outside the gene matches: 2. The length of the CDR3 is 16 residues. Overall study findings and caveats: It was the non-shared clonotypes that had lower generation probabilities than clonotypes shared by all four donors. Shared clonotypes: 4.5% to 6% naive CD4, about 4% naive CD8, about 2.5% memory CD4, 0.35% to 0.5% memory CD8.

V gene TRBV5-1 combines with J gene TRBJ1-3; 11 nucleotides match TRBD1. The source is a man aged 18 to 29 in good health. The sequencing input was memory CD4+ T cells sorted from blood. Subset indicated: CD45RA-negative fraction. The chain's CDR3 is CASSLGTGGFGNTIYF. The DNA of the CDR3 is TGCGCCAGCAGCTTGGGGACAGGGGGCTTTGGAAACACCATATATTTT.